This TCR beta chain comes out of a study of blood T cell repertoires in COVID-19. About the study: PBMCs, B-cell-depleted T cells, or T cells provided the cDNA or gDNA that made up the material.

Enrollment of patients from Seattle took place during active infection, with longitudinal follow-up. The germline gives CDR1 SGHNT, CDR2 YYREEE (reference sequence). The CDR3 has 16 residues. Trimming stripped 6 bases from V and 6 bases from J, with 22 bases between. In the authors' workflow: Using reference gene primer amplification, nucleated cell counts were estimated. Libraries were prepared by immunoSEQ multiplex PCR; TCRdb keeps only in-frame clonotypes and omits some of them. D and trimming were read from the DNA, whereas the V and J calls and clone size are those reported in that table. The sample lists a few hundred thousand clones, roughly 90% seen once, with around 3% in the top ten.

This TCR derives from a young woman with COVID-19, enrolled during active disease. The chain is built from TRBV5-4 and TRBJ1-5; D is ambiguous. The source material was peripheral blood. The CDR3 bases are TGTGCCAGCACCTTCCTACAGTCGAGGGTTAGTCAGCCCCAGCATTTT. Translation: CASTFLQSRVSQPQHF. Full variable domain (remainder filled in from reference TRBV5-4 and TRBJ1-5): ETGVTQSPTHLIKTRGQQVTLRCSSQSGHNTVSWYQQALGQGPQFIFQYYREEENGRGNFPPRFSGLQFPNYSSELNVNALELDDSALYLCASTFLQSRVSQPQHFGDGTRLSIL.